This T cell receptor beta chain stems from a study of cytomegalovirus exposure and HLA in healthy donors. The CDR3 is made up of 14 amino acids. Trimming shortened V by 1 base and J by 0 bases, and 6 bases separated the two germline ends. In germline, CDR1 is SEHNR, CDR2 FQNEAQ (reference sequence). Primers included in the PCR were 60 Vbeta and 13 Jbeta primers. Method: immunoSEQ multiplex PCR; TCRdb's copy keeps in-frame clones and lacks some. The table records 110,000 to 150,000 clones, around three quarters of them present only once. This receptor was taken from a man aged 40-49 years in good health and CMV-seronegative. Material for sequencing was PBMCs. The V and J genes are TRBV7-9 and TRBJ2-5, with D unclear. CDR3 residues: CASSLEEYQETQYF. In DNA form, the CDR3 reads TGTGCCAGCAGCTTAGAAGAGTACCAAGAGACCCAGTACTTC.